This TCR beta chain derives from a study of blood T cell repertoires in COVID-19. Overall study: COVID-19 samples collected from the United States, Italy and Spain covered acute and convalescent phases.

In germline, CDR1 is MNHEY, CDR2 SVGAGI. The junction had 5 bases not matched to a gene; V was cut back by 7 bases and J by 2 bases. This CDR3 has 15 residues. The assay was immunoSEQ multiplex PCR, and TCRdb's table has in-frame clones only and misses some. The table shows about 480,000 clones, with more than 75% occurring only once. Living in about two dozen US areas, the participants were between 18 and 89 years of age. The sequence derives from a woman between 35 and 50 years old who had recovered from COVID-19. Material for sequencing was PBMCs or T cells enriched from blood (not recorded which). J is TRBJ2-3 and V is TRBV6-5; 11 nucleotides line up with TRBD2. CDR3 protein: CASTSSGRNTDTQYF. The CDR3 nucleotides read TGTGCCAGCACCTCTAGCGGGAGGAACACAGATACGCAGTATTTT.